This T cell receptor beta chain appears in the sequencing data of a study of blood T cell repertoires in COVID-19. Assay used: immunoSEQ multiplex PCR; TCRdb lists only in-frame clones, some missing. Seen here are fewer than 400,000 clones, just under 90% observed once, and the top ten hold less than 2%. V was pared by 2 bases and J by 5 bases, with 9 bases between. Germline CDR1 MNHGY, CDR2 SAAAGT. The CDR3 covers 14 residues. Sequences were obtained from PBMCs or T cells enriched from blood (not recorded which). J is TRBJ1-4 and V is TRBV6-8, with D perhaps TRBD1 (6 bases). This clonotype was obtained from a woman aged 25 to 39 who had recovered from COVID-19. The CDR3 DNA reads as TGTGCCAGCAGTTACGACAGGAAGAATGAAAAACTGTTTTTT. The encoded protein is CASSYDRKNEKLFF.